This record looks at one TCR beta chain sequence and its context. Its antigen remains undetermined. No base qualities exist here, and no much larger clone lies one base off it. The sample is drawn from a study of T cell responses to AZD1222 COVID-19 vaccine (dated by TCRdb to about 2021). Study-wide context: AZD1222 recipients with second doses at about 4 weeks or about 12 weeks were pooled, because spike-specific TCR depth and breadth did not differ between schedules. Enrollment into the trials was organized by age into subgroups of 18-55, 56-69 and 70-plus years, and those subgroups contained 148, 28 and 57 TCR-sequenced participants, respectively. TCR sequencing covered roughly 230 trial participants: roughly 200 given two doses of AZD1222 and 26 given two doses of MenACWY control vaccine. The paper as a whole reports these results and caveats: CD4 TCRs associated with the vaccine covered the entire spike protein, and the dominant responses were in regions 160-218 and 743-854. Nearly half of unique spike-specific TCRs reportedly recognized epitopes outside regions mutated in the B.1.351 and B.1.1.7 variants. After two AZD1222 doses, spike-specific TCR breadth and depth were significantly higher than at day 0 and than in MenACWY recipients. Most participants were white British and females outnumbered males, and the authors suggested that clonal diversity may have been underestimated. In the small 56-69-year group, the increase in depth fell short of significance, most likely because of low power. Because no day 14 peak-response samples were available, the repertoires could be characterized only after the peak T cell response. Conclusions about previously exposed vaccinees are limited, since just five or six AZD1222 recipients were seropositive for SARS-CoV-2 at baseline.

What the time point label conveys for this sample: baseline before first vaccination. Vaccinee samples were obtained from the UK trials COV001 and COV002, which included a single-blind randomized controlled phase 2/3 trial of AZD1222 (ChAdOx1 nCoV-19) in healthy adults. For TCRbeta chain sequencing, PBMC samples from trial participants were taken at day 0 and at day 28 after the second dose. The CDR3 regions of human TCRbeta chains were analyzed by immunosequencing. As for the original processing: TCRs in the repertoires were compared against a reference library of SARS-CoV-2-specific TCRs that had been generated with the MIRA antigen-specificity platform. Breadth was defined as the fraction of unique TCRs that were SARS-CoV-2-associated, and depth was defined as the fraction of total T cells that were SARS-CoV-2-associated. Each spike-specific TCR was assigned to its reactive spike region and to a CD4 or CD8 class using the MIRA data. Log10-transformed breadth and depth values were compared by one-way ANOVA with Sidak's multiple comparisons tests. This is the immuneACCESS table as TCRdb keeps it, with only in-frame sequences that have V and J called. A part of the clones is gone; compared with another copy, unresolved V genes explain less than half, and the rest is unexplained. V and J calls and clone size are those listed in that table; D and trimming were worked out from the DNA. This sample has some 90,000 clones in its table, and 70% to 90% of those were observed once. The ten largest account for about 14% of the sample.

The CDR3 holds 13 amino acids from the cysteine to the phenylalanine. Just CDR3 DNA is preserved here, 39 bases in frame from base 1. The germline V gene provides CDR1 SNHLY and CDR2 FYNNEI. Between the V and J ends, shortened by 7 bases and 4 bases respectively, the junction contains 13 bases. The rearrangement combines TRBV2 with TRBJ2-5; D gene: possibly TRBD2, on 6 matching bases. The material was peripheral blood, obtained on day 0 of AZD1222 vaccination. The source is an adult in good health. The bases are TGTGCCAGCAATCCCGGGAGAGGAGAGACCCAGTACTTC. This translates into CASNPGRGETQYF.